Presented here are 23 T cell receptor beta chains from one specimen sequenced in a study of blood T cell repertoires in COVID-19. Profiling relied on immunoSEQ multiplex PCR, and the TCRdb table lists in-frame clones only, not all of them. Here the sample spans about 150,000 clones, over 60% being singletons. The sample consisted of peripheral blood. The receptor source for this set is a man aged 80 or over with acute or convalescent COVID-19.

The chain joins TRBV28 to TRBJ1-2; D might be TRBD1 (5 bases). CDR1 is MDHEN, CDR2 SYDVKM, per germline. This CDR3 has 15 amino acids. Trimming removed 4 bases from V and 3 bases from J, with 15 bases in between. The CDR3 protein is CASSSAGGNDYGYTF. The CDR3, as DNA: TGTGCCAGCAGTTCCGCGGGGGGAAATGACTATGGCTACACCTTC.

This clone was detected only once. The rearrangement joins TRBV5-1 to TRBJ1-2, with D uncertain. Germline V gene sequence: CDR1 SGHRS, CDR2 YFSETQ. The V and J ends lost 4 bases and 7 bases respectively, with 14 bases between them. This CDR3 region has 13 residues. The CDR3 region has the DNA TGCGCCAGCAGCCCAGACACCGTCATTGGCTACACCTTC. Translation gives CASSPDTVIGYTF.

This rearrangement joins TRBV3-1 (or the pseudogene TRBV3-2) to TRBJ1-1, with D unclear. Germline loops: CDR1 LGHDT, CDR2 YNNKEL (reference sequence). The V end was cut by 2 bases, the J end by 1 base, with 8 bases between. The CDR3 contains 14 residues. CDR3 in amino acids: CASSQLAGNTEAFF. As DNA, the CDR3 is TGTGCCAGCAGCCAACTAGCGGGGAACACTGAAGCTTTCTTT.

There are a few counts of this clone. This chain uses TRBV27 with TRBJ1-3; 9 bases fit TRBD1. This CDR3 has 15 amino acids. The V and J ends lost 5 bases and 2 bases, in that order; junction bases with no gene match: 4. Germline-derived CDR1 and CDR2 are MNHEY and SMNVEV (reference sequence). CDR3 loop: CASSGQGLAGNTIYF. The DNA of the CDR3 is TGTGCCAGCAGTGGACAGGGGTTGGCTGGAAACACCATATATTTT.

This chain connects TRBV18 to TRBJ1-4; 9 bases fit TRBD1. The ends lost 3 bases at V and 0 bases at J; junction bases unmatched: 2. Germline V gives CDR1 KGHSH, CDR2 LQKENI. There are 16 residues in the CDR3. This CDR3 reads CASSPGQGSTNEKLFF. In DNA, the CDR3 is TGTGCCAGCTCACCGGGACAGGGCTCAACTAATGAAAAACTGTTTTTT.

This clone was seen just once. The chain has TRBV7-2 and TRBJ1-2, with D possibly TRBD1 on 6 matching bases. CDR3 length equals 14 residues. V shed 1 base and J shed 10 bases, with 16 bases lying between them. Germline loops: CDR1 SGHTA, CDR2 FQGNSA. CDR3 nucleotides: TGTGCCAGCAGCTTAGGGGGGCAGGCTCTTGACTACACCTTC. Encoded protein: CASSLGGQALDYTF. The variable domain in full, completed from reference TRBV7-2 and TRBJ1-2, reads GAGVSQSPSNKVTEKGKDVELRCDPISGHTALYWYRQSLGQGLEFLIYFQGNSAPDKSGLPSDRFSAERTGGSVSTLTIQRTQQEDSAVYLCASSLGGQALDYTFGSGTRLTVV.

As concerns this clone: At one end the junction does not follow the germline gene, possibly because of a read error. This chain links TRBV11-3 with TRBJ2-7, with D hard to call. The CDR3 loop spans 14 amino acids. Per the germline V gene, CDR1 is SGHNT and CDR2 is YENEEA. The CDR3, as DNA: TGTGCCAGCAGCCTTAGCCCATCGTCCTCCGAGCAGTACTTC. It translates to CASSLSPSSSEQYF. The full variable domain, with the rest looked up from reference TRBV11-3 and TRBJ2-7, is EAGVVQSPRYKIIEKKQPVAFWCNPISGHNTLYWYLQNLGQGPELLIRYENEEAVDDSQLPKDRFSAERLKGVDSTLKIQPAELGDSAVYLCASSLSPSSSEQYFGPGTRLTVT.

V usage is TRBV5-6 and J usage is TRBJ1-5; the match to TRBD1 covers 7 bases. CDR1 SGHDT and CDR2 YYEEEE come from the germline V gene. The CDR3 runs to 16 residues. J gave up 0 bases and V 3 bases, and 6 bases lay outside the gene matches. The CDR3 DNA sequence: TGTGCCAGCAGCTCGACATACAGGGGTAGCAATCAGCCCCAGCATTTT. This gives the protein CASSSTYRGSNQPQHF.

This chain joins TRBV3-1 (or the pseudogene TRBV3-2) and TRBJ1-2, with D possibly TRBD1 on 5 matching bases. The CDR3 extends over 12 amino acids. Trimming took 2 bases from V and 8 from J, leaving 9 bases between them. Germline assignment: CDR1 LGHDT and CDR2 YNNKEL (reference sequence). CDR3 DNA sequence: TGTGCCAGCAGCCAACAGGGCGAGGGCTACACCTTC. Protein: CASSQQGEGYTF.

This CDR3 reads CASSMGGKVFEQYV. CDR3 coding DNA: TGTGCCAGCAGTATGGGAGGGAAAGTTTTCGAGCAGTACGTC. The rearrangement uses TRBV5-4 and TRBJ2-7; TRBD2 matches at 7 bases. Germline loops: CDR1 SGHNT, CDR2 YYREEE (reference sequence). The CDR3 length is 14 residues. With 5 bases clipped from V and 6 bases from J, the junction kept 11 bases outside the gene matches.

CDR3 DNA: TGTGCCAGCAGTGACTCTGACTGCTCCTACGAGCAGTACGTC. This gives the protein CASSDSDCSYEQYV. The rearrangement links TRBV6-4 to TRBJ2-7; D remains ambiguous. This CDR3 has 14 amino acids. The germline CDR1 and CDR2 sequences are MRHNA and SNTAGT. V lost 0 bases and J lost 0, with 6 bases in between.

The rearrangement joins TRBV6-2 or TRBV6-3 to TRBJ2-5; TRBD1 matches at 9 bases. J gave up 5 bases and V 2 bases, and 6 bases lay outside the gene matches. This CDR3 region has 15 residues. The germline CDR1 and CDR2 sequences are MNHEY and SVGEGT. The CDR3 spells CASSYPTGGRETQYF. The DNA for the CDR3 is TGTGCCAGCAGTTACCCAACAGGGGGCCGGGAGACCCAGTACTTC.

The V and J genes are TRBV7-3 and TRBJ2-3; maybe TRBD2 (6 bases). The germline V gene encodes CDR1 SGHTA and CDR2 FQGTGA. The CDR3 has 14 residues. Trimming left V 5 bases short and J 6 bases short, with 15 bases between. The CDR3 sequence: CASSLGLSYDTQYF. The CDR3 nucleotides are TGTGCCAGCAGCCTGGGACTGAGTTACGATACGCAGTATTTT.

This clone came up a few times. V and J are TRBV12-3 or TRBV12-4 and TRBJ1-2, with a tentative D call TRBD1 (5 bases). V was clipped by 3 bases and J by 7 bases, with 9 bases between them. The CDR3 is made up of 12 amino acids. The DNA of the CDR3 is TGTGCCAGCAGTTTCTGGGGGGGTGGCTACACCTTC. Amino acid sequence: CASSFWGGGYTF.

J is TRBJ1-2 and V is TRBV9; D is uncertain. The V and J ends lost 3 bases and 8 bases respectively, with 8 bases between them. CDR3 length equals 11 residues. Germline V gene data show CDR1 as SGDLS and CDR2 as YYNGEE. Here the CDR3 reads CASSDPGGYTF. CDR3 nucleotide sequence: TGTGCCAGCAGCGACCCAGGCGGCTACACCTTC.

The CDR3 bases are TGTGCCAGCAGCTTAAACCGGGACAGTAGCTCCTACGAGCAGTACTTC. Residues: CASSLNRDSSSYEQYF. The genes are TRBV7-8 and TRBJ2-7; TRBD1 matches 7 bases. CDR3 size: 16 residues. Per the germline V gene, CDR1 is SGHVS and CDR2 is FQNEAQ. The V and J ends lost 2 bases and 0 bases, in that order; junction bases with no gene match: 7.

The V gene is TRBV2, the J gene TRBJ1-1; 8 nucleotides match TRBD1. The CDR3 extends over 13 amino acids. CDR1 and CDR2 from the germline V gene are SNHLY and FYNNEI. V trimming: 8 bases; J trimming: 1 base; junction bases outside the gene matches: 3. CDR3 bases: TGTGCCAGCGACAGGGGACAGAACACTGAAGCTTTCTTT. Translating it yields CASDRGQNTEAFF.

The chain combines TRBV27 with TRBJ1-3; no definite D call. Trimming cost V 6 bases and J 3 bases, with 12 bases left between them. The germline gives CDR1 MNHEY, CDR2 SMNVEV (reference sequence). The CDR3 contains 14 residues. The CDR3 here is CASRNSRGGNTIYF. The CDR3, as DNA: TGTGCCAGCAGAAATTCTCGGGGTGGAAACACCATATATTTT.

The table lists this clone with a few counts. The chain carries TRBV29-1 and TRBJ1-3; D is possibly TRBD1 (6 bases). Germline V gives CDR1 SQVTM, CDR2 ANQGSEA. The germline V and J ends were trimmed by 6 bases and 0 bases, with 12 bases remaining between them. CDR3 size: 14 residues. CDR3 sequence reads: CSVTGTTSGNTIYF. CDR3 sequence (DNA): TGCAGCGTAACCGGGACAACCTCTGGAAACACCATATATTTT.

CDR3 region: CASRLSPRDRGYMDTEAFF. DNA for the CDR3: TGTGCCAGCAGATTAAGCCCCCGGGACAGGGGATATATGGACACTGAAGCTTTCTTT. The V gene is TRBV3-1 (or the pseudogene TRBV3-2), the J gene TRBJ1-1; 10 nucleotides line up with TRBD1. CDR1 LGHDT and CDR2 YNNKEL come from the germline V gene (reference sequence). Trimming at V came to 6 bases and at J to 3 bases, leaving 19 bases not matched to a gene. The CDR3 runs to 19 residues.

Worth noting for this clone: One end of the junction is discordant with germline, which a read error may explain. V gene TRBV24-1 combines with J gene TRBJ2-1; 15 bases line up with TRBD2. Looked up from germline, CDR1 is KGHDR and CDR2 is SFDVKD. CDR3 length: 18 residues. The CDR3 spells CAARSGTSGGSSYNEQFF. Here the CDR3 DNA reads TGTGCCGCCAGATCCGGGACTAGCGGGGGGAGCTCCTACAATGAGCAGTTCTTC.

This chain joins TRBV7-2 and TRBJ1-3; D remains unclear. Germline-derived CDR1 and CDR2 are SGHTA and FQGNSA. CDR3 length: 15 residues. V gave up 5 bases and J gave up 0 bases, with 11 bases separating them. CDR3 loop: CASSTPGSSGNTIYF. The CDR3 DNA is TGTGCCAGCAGCACACCGGGAAGCTCTGGAAACACCATATATTTT.

J is TRBJ2-5 and V is TRBV2; 8 nucleotides align to TRBD2. Trimming removed 6 bases from V and 1 base from J; junction bases left unmatched: 10. The germline gives CDR1 SNHLY, CDR2 FYNNEI. This CDR3 has 16 residues. CDR3 sequence: CASRTRGGSSQETQYF. CDR3 DNA: TGTGCCAGCAGGACACGGGGGGGCTCCTCCCAAGAGACCCAGTACTTC.